This T cell receptor (beta chain) was obtained from a study of siplizumab effects on memory and regulatory T cells. General observations from the study: It seemed that naive T cells were more diverse than memory cells and were major contributors to the alloresponse.

Remarks on this clone: Antigen unknown.

Sequenced by immunoSEQ multiplex PCR; TCRdb stores in-frame clones only, minus some. The sample has 110,000 or so clones, approximately 90% seen once. Germline assignment: CDR1 KGHSH and CDR2 LQKENI. The V gene lost 2 bases and the J gene lost 4 bases, with 16 bases spanning the gap. The CDR3 has 16 residues. The receptor was derived from a human donor in good health. The V gene is TRBV18, the J gene TRBJ2-3; D possibly corresponds to TRBD1 (5 bases). The sequenced material came from Tregs sorted from blood. CDR3 in DNA: TGTGCCAGCTCACCAGTCCAGGGATTAGGGGCAGATACGCAGTATTTT. Translating gives CASSPVQGLGADTQYF. Filled out from reference TRBV18 and TRBJ2-3, the complete variable domain reads NAGVMQNPRHLVRRRGQEARLRCSPMKGHSHVYWYRQLPEEGLKFMVYLQKENIIDESGMPKERFSAEFPKEGPSILRIQQVVRGDSAAYFCASSPVQGLGADTQYFGPGTRLTVL.